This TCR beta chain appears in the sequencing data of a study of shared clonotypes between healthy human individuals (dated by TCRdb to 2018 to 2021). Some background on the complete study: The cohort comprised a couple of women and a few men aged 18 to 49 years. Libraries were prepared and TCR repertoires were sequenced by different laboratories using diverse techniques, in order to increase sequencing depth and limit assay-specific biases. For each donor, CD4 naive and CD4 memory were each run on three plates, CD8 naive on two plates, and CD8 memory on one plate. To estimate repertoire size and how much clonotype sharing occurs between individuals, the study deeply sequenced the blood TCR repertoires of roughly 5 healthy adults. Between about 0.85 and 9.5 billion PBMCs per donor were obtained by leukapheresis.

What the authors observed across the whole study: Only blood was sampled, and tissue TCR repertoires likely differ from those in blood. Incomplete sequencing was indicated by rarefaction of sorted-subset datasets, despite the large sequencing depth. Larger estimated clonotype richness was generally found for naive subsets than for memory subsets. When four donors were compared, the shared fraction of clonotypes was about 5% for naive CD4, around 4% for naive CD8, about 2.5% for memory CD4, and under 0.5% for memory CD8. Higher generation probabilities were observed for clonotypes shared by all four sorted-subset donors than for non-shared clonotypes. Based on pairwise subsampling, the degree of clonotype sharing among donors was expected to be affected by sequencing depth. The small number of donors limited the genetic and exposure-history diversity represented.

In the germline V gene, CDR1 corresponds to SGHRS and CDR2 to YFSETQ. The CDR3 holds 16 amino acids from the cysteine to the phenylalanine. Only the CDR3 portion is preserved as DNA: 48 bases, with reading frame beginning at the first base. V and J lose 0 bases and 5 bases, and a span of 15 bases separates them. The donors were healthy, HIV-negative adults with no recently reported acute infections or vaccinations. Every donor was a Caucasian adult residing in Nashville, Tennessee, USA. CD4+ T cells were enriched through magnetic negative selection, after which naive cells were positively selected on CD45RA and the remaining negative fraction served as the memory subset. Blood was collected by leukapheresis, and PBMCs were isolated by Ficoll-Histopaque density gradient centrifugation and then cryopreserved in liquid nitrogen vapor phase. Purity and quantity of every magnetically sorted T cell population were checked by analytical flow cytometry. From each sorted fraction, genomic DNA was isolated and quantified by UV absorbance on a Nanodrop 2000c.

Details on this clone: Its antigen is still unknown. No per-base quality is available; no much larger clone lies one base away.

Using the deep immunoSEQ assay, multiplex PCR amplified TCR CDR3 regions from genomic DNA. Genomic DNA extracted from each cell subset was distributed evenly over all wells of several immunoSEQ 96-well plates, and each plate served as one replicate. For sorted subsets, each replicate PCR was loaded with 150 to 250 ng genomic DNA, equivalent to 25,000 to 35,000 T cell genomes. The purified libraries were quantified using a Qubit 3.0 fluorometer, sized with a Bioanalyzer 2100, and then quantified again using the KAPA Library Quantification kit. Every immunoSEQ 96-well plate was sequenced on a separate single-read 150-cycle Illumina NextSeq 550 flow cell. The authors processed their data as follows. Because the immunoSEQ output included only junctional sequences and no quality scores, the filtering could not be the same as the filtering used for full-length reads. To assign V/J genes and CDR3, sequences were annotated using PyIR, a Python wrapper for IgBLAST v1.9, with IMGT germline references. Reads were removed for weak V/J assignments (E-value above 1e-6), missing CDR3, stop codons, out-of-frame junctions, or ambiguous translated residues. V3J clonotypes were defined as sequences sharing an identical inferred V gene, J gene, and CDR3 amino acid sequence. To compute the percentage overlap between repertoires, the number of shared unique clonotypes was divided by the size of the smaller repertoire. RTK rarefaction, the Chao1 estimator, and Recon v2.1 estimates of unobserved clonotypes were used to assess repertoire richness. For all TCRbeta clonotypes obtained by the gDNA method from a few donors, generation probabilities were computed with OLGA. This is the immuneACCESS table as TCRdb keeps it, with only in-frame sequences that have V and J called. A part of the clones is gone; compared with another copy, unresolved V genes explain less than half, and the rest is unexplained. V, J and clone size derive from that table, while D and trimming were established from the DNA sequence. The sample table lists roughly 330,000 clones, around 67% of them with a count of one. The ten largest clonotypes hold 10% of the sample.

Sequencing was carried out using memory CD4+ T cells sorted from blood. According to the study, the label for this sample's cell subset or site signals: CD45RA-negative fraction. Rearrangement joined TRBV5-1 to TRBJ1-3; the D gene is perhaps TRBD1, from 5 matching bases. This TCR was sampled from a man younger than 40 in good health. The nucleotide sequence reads TGCGCCAGCAGCTTGGTGGGGGAATTTTCCCGAAACACCATATATTTT. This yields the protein CASSLVGEFSRNTIYF.